This T cell receptor beta chain was recorded in a study of blood T cells in healthy people across ages. Sample-barcoded 5' priming and a J-beta primer mix drove a second PCR of roughly 7 to 11 cycles. TCRdb reprocessed the 5' RACE reads via MiXCR and lists one record per CDR3 protein. Of 650,000 to 900,000 distinct CDR3 sequences in the sample, about 59% were seen once. General study points: It was held that the diversity estimates obtained from one million T cells were underestimates.

This clonotype was recorded many times. What it binds is not known. The CDR3 spans 16 residues. V lost 0 bases, J lost 8 bases, and 15 bases lay in between. CDR1 and CDR2 from the germline V gene are SGDLS and YYNGEE. This sequence was found in a man under 40 in good health. This chain joins TRBV9 and TRBJ1-6; unclear D gene. The sequencing input was blood. The CDR3 loop is CASSVATDTTYSPLHF. DNA of the CDR3: TGTGCCAGCAGCGTAGCTACGGATACGACGTATTCACCCCTCCACTTT.